Listed below are T cell receptor beta chains from one sample, sequenced in a study of cytomegalovirus exposure and HLA in healthy donors. Assay used: immunoSEQ multiplex PCR; TCRdb lists only in-frame clones, some missing. The table records more than 140,000 clones, around nine tenths of them present only once. The sequenced sample consisted of PBMCs. The source is a woman under 30 in good health and CMV-seropositive. Both conserved end residues are trimmed from each CDR3. Each record gives: J gene, V gene, CDR3 protein.

TRBJ1-4	TRBV2	ASSASGSAWEKLF
TRBJ1-1	TRBV19	ASSIRTGEAF
TRBJ2-1	TRBV5-4	ASTPAGSSYNEQF
TRBJ2-7	TRBV5-1	ASSLGLAGAYEQY
TRBJ1-1	TRBV7-8	ASNDHRGLNTEAF
TRBJ2-1	TRBV6-5	ASSYLSGSYNEQF
TRBJ2-4	TRBV30	AWSEWRGQAKNIQY
TRBJ2-2	TRBV28	ASSLGRGGSTGELF
TRBJ2-3	TRBV5-1	ASSPILAGGTDTQY
TRBJ1-1	TRBV10-1	ASSRRRNTEAF
TRBJ1-2	TRBV5-4	ASSSTGTVYGYT
TRBJ2-5	TRBV6-1	ASGRAGGYQETQY
TRBJ1-5	TRBV28	ASSAGDSGNQPQH
TRBJ2-7	TRBV28	ASSSGGAGTYEQY
TRBJ2-2	TRBV4-1	ASSQTPPLTGELF
TRBJ1-1	TRBV5-1	ASSDNPGGQGPGAF
TRBJ2-1	TRBV9	ASSTSLSGATYNEQF
TRBJ2-7	TRBV11-2	ASSLDPGVAYYEQY
TRBJ2-5	TRBV4-1	ASSQEAPSSLAGGPRETQY
TRBJ2-5	TRBV10-3	AISAAGVGETQY
TRBJ2-7	TRBV7-6	ASRPGTSGAYEQY
TRBJ2-7	TRBV28	ASSPISGRFHEQY
TRBJ2-7	TRBV28	ASSYAGTEQY
TRBJ2-4	TRBV15	ATSRLLENIQY
TRBJ2-1	TRBV29-1	SVTRTGRNEQF
TRBJ2-2	TRBV9	ASSAASGTTGELF
TRBJ2-3	TRBV7-2	ASSLLAASTDTQY
TRBJ2-3	TRBV9	ASSGASREWDTQY
TRBJ2-7	TRBV18	ASSRDRYQSYEQY
TRBJ2-6	TRBV12-5	ASAGGGPNVLT
TRBJ2-5	TRBV7-8	ASSPRRGTREEETQY
TRBJ2-1	TRBV18	ASSPRLAGFYNEQF
TRBJ2-3	TRBV4-2	ASSQTDYPQDTQY
TRBJ2-1	TRBV7-6	ASSLPVQGIHNEQF
TRBJ1-1	TRBV11-3	ASSLLLNTEAF
TRBJ1-2	TRBV30	AWSVPGFDYGYT
TRBJ2-1	TRBV10-1	ASSRSPSSYNEQF
TRBJ2-1	TRBV19	ASSPTGTIQF
TRBJ1-2	TRBV6-5	ASRRTGGEHGYT
TRBJ1-5	TRBV2	ASSLGGSNQPQH
TRBJ2-1	TRBV4-3	ASSQGLFPYNEQF
TRBJ2-5	TRBV7-9	ASRGTGDRY
TRBJ1-5	TRBV30	AWSNSNGQPQH
TRBJ2-5	TRBV6-5	ASSQRPGGGETQY
TRBJ1-2	TRBV4-3	ASSQETSMRYGYT
TRBJ2-5	TRBV5-1	ASSLVVGQETQY
TRBJ2-4	TRBV29-1	SAGTGGTKNIQY
TRBJ2-5	TRBV29-1	SVDDHRRTGQY
TRBJ2-7	TRBV7-9	ASSSRDLAREQY
TRBJ2-1	TRBV5-5	ASSLNPGQGANEQF
TRBJ1-3	TRBV6-1	ASSELSTNSGNTIY
TRBJ2-7	TRBV27	ASSPWADRGAIEQY
TRBJ1-5	TRBV28	ASSLSGLGNQPQH
TRBJ2-7	TRBV18	ASSYGTGISDEQY
TRBJ2-7	TRBV6-1	ASSEAPGDPYEQY
TRBJ1-2	TRBV6-5	ASRREGVGYT
TRBJ1-5	TRBV29-1	SVTTGFNQPQH
TRBJ1-2	TRBV7-8	ASSLYWEGRVAYGYT
TRBJ1-4	TRBV15	ATSRDQGLAPGNEKLF
TRBJ2-3	TRBV2	ASRAVPGLAVTDTQY